Listed here are 27 T cell receptor beta chains from one sample, sequenced in a study of STAT5B mutations in CD4+ large granular lymphocyte leukemia. This table comes from immunoSEQ multiplex PCR, and its TCRdb copy is limited to in-frame clones, with some not included. The sample lists around 33,000 clones, under 85% occurring once. The sequencing sample was made of CD4+ T cells from blood buffy coats. The origin of the receptors is a human donor in good health.

The rearrangement links TRBV27 to TRBJ2-5; 11 bases are shared with TRBD2. Looked up from germline, CDR1 is MNHEY and CDR2 is SMNVEV (reference sequence). This CDR3 region has 13 residues. The CDR3 reads CVTSGSMIETQYF. Here the CDR3 DNA reads TGTGTAACTAGCGGGAGTATGATAGAGACCCAGTACTTC.

V and J are TRBV7-9 and TRBJ2-5, with D perhaps TRBD2 (7 bases). This CDR3 contains 17 residues. With 1 base removed from V and 4 bases from J, the gap between germline ends came to 19 bases. The germline V gene has CDR1 SEHNR and CDR2 FQNEAQ (reference sequence). CDR3 in DNA: TGTGCCAGCAGCTTAGTTCGGGGGGCGCGGAGTCGAGAGACCCAGTACTTC. It translates to CASSLVRGARSRETQYF.

The genes are TRBV19 and TRBJ2-2; tentatively, D is TRBD2 (5 bases). This CDR3 contains 16 residues. Trimming pared 3 bases from V and 0 bases from J, leaving 11 bases between. Germline-derived CDR1 and CDR2 are LNHDA and SQIVND (reference sequence). The CDR3 DNA reads TGTGCCAGTAGTATCCCGGGGTTCGCGAACACCGGGGAGCTGTTTTTT. Translated: CASSIPGFANTGELFF.

The sample holds a few counts of this clone. The J gene is TRBJ2-7, the V gene TRBV5-1; D gene unclear. CDR3 length equals 14 residues. The germline V gene encodes CDR1 SGHRS and CDR2 YFSETQ. The V and J ends lost 0 bases and 0 bases respectively, with 7 bases between them. Here the CDR3 DNA reads TGCGCCAGCAGCTTGGGCCACAGCTCCTACGAGCAGTACTTC. Translated: CASSLGHSSYEQYF.

The chain couples TRBV7-7 to TRBJ1-1; no reliable D call. CDR1 and CDR2 (germline): SSHAT, FNYEAQ (reference sequence). CDR3 length: 13 residues. V shed 1 base and J shed 6 bases, with 9 bases lying between them. DNA for the CDR3: TGTGCCAGCAGCTTAGAACCCGGGTCTGAAGCTTTCTTT. Protein: CASSLEPGSEAFF.

This chain links TRBV9 with TRBJ2-1; D is ambiguous. This CDR3 is 12 amino acids long. V was cut by 2 bases and J by 10 bases, with 10 bases left in between. Germline CDR1 is SGDLS and CDR2 is YYNGEE. The CDR3 loop is CASSVYSSEQFF. The CDR3 coding sequence is TGTGCCAGCAGCGTCTATAGCTCCGAGCAGTTCTTC.

The V gene is TRBV30, the J gene TRBJ2-7, with TRBD2 as a possible D gene (6 bases). The CDR3 consists of 13 residues. Trimming took 5 bases from V and 0 from J, leaving 11 bases between them. Germline V lookup: CDR1 GTSNPN, CDR2 SVGIG (reference sequence). This chain's CDR3 is CAWAGGLSYEQYF. In DNA form, the CDR3 reads TGTGCCTGGGCCGGGGGACTCTCCTACGAGCAGTACTTC.

The V call is TRBV5-4, the J call TRBJ2-3, with TRBD2 matching 8 bases. V gave up 2 bases and J gave up 4 bases; unmatched junction bases: 12. The CDR3 covers 17 residues. Germline CDR1 reads SGHNT; CDR2 reads YYREEE (reference sequence). The CDR3 spells CASSFWQAGGFADTQYF. CDR3 nucleotide sequence: TGTGCCAGCAGCTTTTGGCAGGCGGGGGGCTTCGCAGATACGCAGTATTTT.

The chain is built from TRBV6-1 and TRBJ1-3; TRBD1 aligns across 10 bases. Germline V gene data show CDR1 as MNHNS and CDR2 as SASEGT. This CDR3 region has 16 residues. V was clipped by 4 bases and J by 4 bases; unmatched bases: 7. The CDR3 is CASSVTGTGVGNTIYF. The DNA of the CDR3 is TGTGCCAGCAGTGTTACCGGGACAGGGGTAGGAAACACCATATATTTT.

The CDR3 DNA reads TGTGCCACCACCTCGCCCTCTCGGGGCTCCTACGAGCAGTACTTC. Its protein product is CATTSPSRGSYEQYF. The rearrangement uses TRBV6-6 and TRBJ2-7; tentatively, D is TRBD2 (5 bases). CDR1 is MNHNY, CDR2 SVGAGI, per germline (reference sequence). V lost 10 bases and J 0 bases, leaving 19 bases between the germline ends. This CDR3 region has 15 residues.

The gene calls are TRBV9 and TRBJ2-3, with 12 bases lining up with TRBD2. The CDR3 loop spans 16 amino acids. V lost 4 bases to trimming and J lost 6 bases; unmatched junction nucleotides: 9. From germline, CDR1 is SGDLS and CDR2 YYNGEE. The CDR3 bases are TGTGCCAGCAGCCTTCTAGCGGGGGGGCCGATGGATACGCAGTATTTT. This encodes CASSLLAGGPMDTQYF.

A few counts support this clone. This chain uses TRBV19 with TRBJ1-5; D call uncertain. The CDR3 extends over 14 amino acids. Per germline, CDR1 LNHDA and CDR2 SQIVND (reference sequence). Trimming took off 5 bases at V and 2 bases at J, with 10 bases between the two ends. The CDR3 here is CASSSEDGNQPQHF. In nucleotides, the CDR3 is TGTGCCAGTAGTTCCGAGGATGGCAATCAGCCCCAGCATTTT. Full variable domain (remainder filled in from reference TRBV19 and TRBJ1-5): DGGITQSPKYLFRKEGQNVTLSCEQNLNHDAMYWYRQDPGQGLRLIYYSQIVNDFQKGDIAEGYSVSREKKESFPLTVTSAQKNPTAFYLCASSSEDGNQPQHFGDGTRLSIL.

The chain has TRBV5-4 and TRBJ2-7; 9 positions match TRBD1. The CDR3 has 15 residues. CDR1 and CDR2 (germline): SGHNT, YYREEE (reference sequence). With V trimmed by 4 bases and J by 2 bases, 7 bases remained unmatched. Here the CDR3 DNA reads TGTGCCAGCAGCCGGGGGACAGGGCTCCCCTACGAGCAGTACTTC. It codes for CASSRGTGLPYEQYF.

V is TRBV30 and J is TRBJ2-5, with TRBD1 matching 9 bases. J was trimmed by 2 bases and V by 3 bases; bases with no gene match: 7. The CDR3 is 15 residues long. In germline, CDR1 is GTSNPN, CDR2 SVGIG (reference sequence). CDR3 coding DNA: TGTGCCTGGAGCGGGGGACAGGGAGGGCAAGAGACCCAGTACTTC. This gives the protein CAWSGGQGGQETQYF.

The V and J genes are TRBV30 and TRBJ2-1; unclear D gene. Germline loops: CDR1 GTSNPN, CDR2 SVGIG (reference sequence). Deletions cut 1 base from V and 9 bases from J, with 7 bases between. CDR3 length: 11 residues. DNA for the CDR3: TGTGCCTGGAGTGGAAAGGGTGAGCAGTTCTTC. It yields the protein CAWSGKGEQFF. Complete variable domain (other parts from reference TRBV30 and TRBJ2-1): SQTIHQWPATLVQPVGSPLSLECTVEGTSNPNLYWYRQAAGRGLQLLFYSVGIGQISSEVPQNLSASRPQDRQFILSSKKLLLSDSGFYLCAWSGKGEQFFGPGTRLTVL.

A single count supports this clone. The CDR3 here is CASSLEISGSVEFF. The CDR3 DNA follows: TGTGCCAGCAGCTTAGAAATTAGCGGGAGTGTTGAGTTCTTC. V gene TRBV7-9 combines with J gene TRBJ2-1, with 9 bases lining up with TRBD2. Germline values: CDR1 SEHNR, CDR2 FQNEAQ (reference sequence). The CDR3 spans 14 residues. With 1 base clipped from V and 14 bases from J, the junction kept 9 bases outside the gene matches.

Comments on this clone: Here the CDR3 omits its conserved ending phenylalanine or tryptophan, so a read error is the likely source. The DNA is omitted, as the CDR3 cannot be located on it reliably, and the CDR3 follows TCRdb's listing. This rearrangement joins TRBV4-1 to TRBJ1-2. The CDR3 extends over 10 residues, inclusive of both ends. Germline assignment: CDR1 MGHRA and CDR2 YSYEKL. CDR3 protein: CASSQAEGIA.

This chain connects TRBV7-8 to TRBJ1-3; D possibly corresponds to TRBD1 (5 bases). CDR3 length: 18 amino acids. Looked up from germline, CDR1 is SGHVS and CDR2 is FQNEAQ. V shed 0 bases and J shed 2 bases, with 17 bases lying between them. CDR3: CASSLAIPGSPAGNTIYF. DNA of the CDR3: TGTGCCAGCAGCTTAGCTATTCCAGGGTCTCCGGCTGGAAACACCATATATTTT.

The gene calls are TRBV2 and TRBJ2-2, with 10 bases lining up with TRBD2. Per the germline V gene, CDR1 is SNHLY and CDR2 is FYNNEI. The CDR3 length is 16 residues. V was clipped by 6 bases and J by 4 bases; unmatched bases: 8. The CDR3 bases are TGTGCCAGCAGGGATGCTAGCGGGAGCTTCACCGGGGAGCTGTTTTTT. It yields the protein CASRDASGSFTGELFF. The complete variable domain, with remaining parts taken from reference TRBV2 and TRBJ2-2, reads EPEVTQTPSHQVTQMGQEVILRCVPISNHLYFYWYRQILGQKVEFLVSFYNNEISEKSEIFDDQFSVERPDGSNFTLKIRSTKLEDSAMYFCASRDASGSFTGELFFGEGSRLTVL.

The chain uses TRBV29-1 and TRBJ1-2, with D perhaps TRBD1 (5 bases). CDR1 and CDR2 (germline): SQVTM, ANQGSEA. The CDR3 is made up of 14 amino acids. The V end was cut by 0 bases, the J end by 8 bases, with 16 bases between. The CDR3 coding sequence is TGCAGCGTTGAAGATCGAAGTTCAGGGCGCGGCTACACCTTC. Its translation is CSVEDRSSGRGYTF.

V gene TRBV10-2 combines with J gene TRBJ2-6, with a tentative D call TRBD2 (6 bases). Germline assignment: CDR1 WSHSY and CDR2 SAAADI. The V end was cut by 4 bases, the J end by 4 bases, with 20 bases between. This CDR3 comprises 18 residues. The CDR3 loop reads CASSGGGGHILGANVLTF. DNA of the CDR3: TGCGCCAGCAGTGGGGGAGGAGGACATATCCTCGGGGCCAACGTCCTGACTTTC.

J is TRBJ1-5 and V is TRBV6-7, with 7 bases identical to TRBD1. TRBV6-7 is given ORF status, its function remaining uncertain. J lost 0 bases, V lost 5 bases, and 19 bases had no gene match. The CDR3 is 20 amino acids. The CDR3 spells CASSPPGSSGQKNSNQPQHF. DNA for the CDR3: TGTGCCAGCAGTCCCCCGGGTTCCTCGGGACAGAAGAATAGCAATCAGCCCCAGCATTTT.

This chain joins TRBV7-2 and TRBJ2-7; D possibly uses TRBD1 or TRBD2 (5 bases each). Trimming pared 1 base from V and 0 bases from J, leaving 13 bases between. The CDR3 runs to 16 residues. Germline CDR1 and CDR2: SGHTA and FQGNSA. The CDR3 sequence: CASSLDPGLSSYEQYF. The CDR3 DNA follows: TGTGCCAGCAGCTTAGACCCGGGGCTCAGCTCCTACGAGCAGTACTTC. Combining the CDR3 with reference TRBV7-2 and TRBJ2-7 gives the whole variable domain GAGVSQSPSNKVTEKGKDVELRCDPISGHTALYWYRQSLGQGLEFLIYFQGNSAPDKSGLPSDRFSAERTGGSVSTLTIQRTQQEDSAVYLCASSLDPGLSSYEQYFGPGTRLTVT.

The chain recombines TRBV13 with TRBJ1-4; D remains unclear. V shed 3 bases and J shed 8 bases, with 13 bases lying between them. CDR1 PRHDT and CDR2 FYEKMQ come from the germline V gene (reference sequence). This CDR3 is 14 amino acids long. For the CDR3, the DNA is TGTGCCAGCAGCTTGGCCTTTCGGCGGGAAAAACTGTTTTTT. Translating gives CASSLAFRREKLFF.

The gene calls are TRBV10-3 and TRBJ2-3; 7 bases are shared with TRBD2. The length of the CDR3 is 13 residues. Trimming cost V 8 bases and J 7 bases; bases outside gene matches: 9. Germline V lookup: CDR1 ENHRY, CDR2 SYGVKD. The CDR3 region has the DNA TGTGCCATCGGGGAGGGGAACCTCAATACGCAGTATTTT. It codes for CAIGEGNLNTQYF.

The chain recombines TRBV5-1 with TRBJ2-3; no definite D call. This CDR3 is 12 amino acids long. Germline assignment: CDR1 SGHRS and CDR2 YFSETQ. The germline V and J ends were trimmed by 6 bases and 0 bases, with 5 bases remaining between them. Here the CDR3 DNA reads TGCGCCAGCATGGGGAGCACAGATACGCAGTATTTT. Its translation is CASMGSTDTQYF.

The chain joins TRBV2 to TRBJ2-3, with 7 bases fitting TRBD1. The CDR3 consists of 15 residues. Per the germline V gene, CDR1 is SNHLY and CDR2 is FYNNEI. V shed 6 bases, J shed 0 bases, and the junction held 6 bases outside the gene matches. The CDR3 loop reads CASRRGQSSTDTQYF. The CDR3 coding sequence is TGTGCCAGCAGGAGGGGGCAGAGTAGCACAGATACGCAGTATTTT. The full variable domain, rest sourced from reference TRBV2 and TRBJ2-3, is EPEVTQTPSHQVTQMGQEVILRCVPISNHLYFYWYRQILGQKVEFLVSFYNNEISEKSEIFDDQFSVERPDGSNFTLKIRSTKLEDSAMYFCASRRGQSSTDTQYFGPGTRLTVL.